These 17 T cell receptor beta chains were sequenced from one sample in a study of OX40 agonist ivuxolimab in advanced cancers. Repertoires were generated with immunoSEQ multiplex PCR, while TCRdb's copy carries only in-frame clones and drops some. The sample lists approximately 78,000 clones, around 88% occurring once. The starting material was CD4+ or CD8+ T cells sorted from blood, obtained in a trial of the OX40 agonist ivuxolimab. Receptors originate from an adult with an advanced solid tumor such as melanoma, head and neck, liver or kidney cancer.

The CDR3, as DNA: TGTGCCAGCGCCTCACGGGGGGAAGAGACCCAGTACTTC. This sequence encodes CASASRGEETQYF. The chain combines TRBV6-5 with TRBJ2-5; 7 nucleotides agree with TRBD2. J gave up 3 bases and V 8 bases, and 6 bases lay outside the gene matches. The CDR3 extends over 13 amino acids. Looked up from germline, CDR1 is MNHEY and CDR2 is SVGAGI.

The chain couples TRBV6-5 to TRBJ1-4; TRBD1 might be the D (6 bases). The germline CDR1 and CDR2 sequences are MNHEY and SVGAGI. The V end was cut by 5 bases, the J end by 7 bases, with 14 bases between. This CDR3 comprises 14 residues. CDR3 in DNA: TGTGCCAGCAGTCCCCGCGGGGGCGGTGAAAAACTGTTTTTT. Protein: CASSPRGGGEKLFF.

This clone was seen only once. The chain joins TRBV14 to TRBJ2-7, with D unresolved. The CDR3 totals 17 residues. Germline CDR1 and CDR2: SGHDN and FVKESK. V lost 0 bases, J lost 5 bases, and 20 bases lay in between. The CDR3 nucleotides are TGTGCCAGCAGCCAAGAAGCAGGTGGTCAGGTCTTTAACGAGCAGTACTTC. Its protein product is CASSQEAGGQVFNEQYF.

The J gene is TRBJ1-5, the V gene TRBV19; D may be TRBD1 (5 bases). The CDR3 loop spans 14 amino acids. Deletions cut 4 bases from V and 3 bases from J, with 10 bases between. Germline V gene lookup returns CDR1 LNHDA and CDR2 SQIVND (reference sequence). The CDR3 loop is CASSNTGPNQPQHF. In DNA form, the CDR3 reads TGTGCCAGTAGTAACACAGGCCCCAATCAGCCCCAGCATTTT.

The chain is built from TRBV7-9 and TRBJ1-2; 11 nucleotides line up with TRBD1. The CDR3 loop spans 14 amino acids. V dropped 3 bases and J dropped 7; count of bases not matched to a gene: 4. Germline V lookup: CDR1 SEHNR, CDR2 FQNEAQ (reference sequence). CDR3 loop: CASSLDRGLGGYTF. The CDR3 DNA sequence: TGTGCCAGCAGCTTGGACAGGGGGCTTGGTGGCTACACCTTC.

The chain employs TRBV15 and TRBJ2-7; the D is unclear. Deletions cut 0 bases from V and 0 bases from J, with 12 bases between. The CDR3 loop spans 16 amino acids. CDR1 is LNHNV, CDR2 YYDKDF, per germline (reference sequence). The CDR3, as DNA: TGTGCCACCAGCAGAGATCCGGGTGGCAGCTCCTACGAGCAGTACTTC. Amino acids: CATSRDPGGSSYEQYF.

V usage is TRBV2 and J usage is TRBJ1-5; TRBD1 aligns across 8 bases. Germline assignment: CDR1 SNHLY and CDR2 FYNNEI. This CDR3 spans 14 amino acids. The J segment lost 5 bases and the V segment lost 8 bases, leaving 8 bases of the junction unmatched. The CDR3 is CASSFGQGHQPQHF. CDR3 in DNA: TGTGCCAGCTCCTTTGGACAGGGTCATCAGCCCCAGCATTTT.

To note about this clone: Germline and junction disagree at one end, which may indicate a read error. The CDR3 DNA is TGTGCCAGTAGTAGGTCAGGTTCTGTCTTTATCTTT. It codes for CASSRSGSVFIF. The chain is built from TRBV19 and TRBJ1-1; D is uncertain. The germline CDR1 and CDR2 sequences are LNHDA and SQIVND (reference sequence). The CDR3 length is 12 residues.

V and J are TRBV11-3 and TRBJ2-1; 8 bases are a match to TRBD2. CDR3 length equals 18 residues. Unmatched junction bases numbered 14, after V lost 0 bases and J lost 7 bases. Germline V gene sequence: CDR1 SGHNT, CDR2 YENEEA. For the CDR3, the DNA is TGTGCCAGCAGCTTAGATCAAGGGGGGAGCGGGGGCCCGAATGAGCAGTTCTTC. Translated: CASSLDQGGSGGPNEQFF.

The genes are TRBV7-9 and TRBJ2-7; perhaps TRBD1 as D (6 bases). Germline lookup yields CDR1 SEHNR and CDR2 FQNEAQ (reference sequence). The CDR3 consists of 12 residues. The V and J ends lost 5 bases and 5 bases respectively, with 10 bases between them. The CDR3 sequence: CASSPQGNEQYF. CDR3 in DNA: TGTGCCAGCAGCCCCCAGGGGAACGAGCAGTACTTC.

This rearrangement joins TRBV19 to TRBJ2-1; a weak D match, TRBD2 (6 bases). Germline V CDR1 and CDR2: LNHDA, SQIVND (reference sequence). This CDR3 comprises 12 residues. V lost 3 bases and J 8 bases, leaving 8 bases between the germline ends. The CDR3: CASSIGTYEQFF. CDR3 sequence (DNA): TGTGCCAGTAGTATCGGGACTTATGAGCAGTTCTTC.

This chain connects TRBV6-6 to TRBJ1-1; TRBD1 aligns across 8 bases. With 7 bases clipped from V and 5 bases from J, the junction kept 9 bases outside the gene matches. The CDR3 is 14 residues long. Germline V gene data show CDR1 as MNHNY and CDR2 as SVGAGI (reference sequence). The DNA of the CDR3 is TGTGCCAGCATAGACAGGGGTCGAAGGACTGAAGCTTTCTTT. This translates into CASIDRGRRTEAFF.

This chain joins TRBV5-1 and TRBJ1-1, with 8 nucleotides matching TRBD1. Germline CDR1 and CDR2: SGHRS and YFSETQ. The CDR3 is 15 residues long. The junction had 16 bases not matched to a gene; V was cut back by 4 bases and J by 11 bases. The CDR3 nucleotides are TGCGCCAGCAGCCCTCAGGGACAGGATGGTCGAGAGGCTTTCTTT. Translating gives CASSPQGQDGREAFF.

This rearrangement joins TRBV27 to TRBJ1-6; D remains ambiguous. The germline V and J ends were trimmed by 7 bases and 5 bases, with 12 bases remaining between them. Germline-derived CDR1 and CDR2 are MNHEY and SMNVEV (reference sequence). There are 14 residues in the CDR3. CDR3 nucleotide sequence: TGTGCCAGCACCGGGAGGGATAATAATTCACCCCTCCACTTT. Translated, it gives CASTGRDNNSPLHF.

This clone appeared once. V is TRBV5-1 and J is TRBJ1-4, with D hard to call. CDR1 SGHRS and CDR2 YFSETQ come from the germline V gene. The CDR3 contains 13 residues. V was cut by 4 bases and J by 8 bases, with 12 bases left in between. The chain's CDR3 is CASSNLLEEKLFF. The CDR3 DNA reads TGCGCCAGCAGCAACCTTTTAGAAGAAAAACTGTTTTTT.

The chain links TRBV4-1 to TRBJ1-5; possible D gene TRBD1, 5 bases. Between the trimmed V and J ends, which lost 5 bases and 0 bases, there was a span of 8 bases. CDR3 length: 14 residues. Looked up from germline, CDR1 is MGHRA and CDR2 is YSYEKL. The CDR3: CASSGGSSNQPQHF. The CDR3 nucleotides are TGCGCCAGCAGCGGGGGTAGTAGCAATCAGCCCCAGCATTTT.

This sequence joins TRBV19 and TRBJ1-2; 12 bases match TRBD1. The CDR3 consists of 15 residues. The V segment lost 5 bases and the J segment 8 bases; nucleotides outside the gene matches: 9. The germline V gene encodes CDR1 LNHDA and CDR2 SQIVND (reference sequence). CDR3 amino acids: CASSDPGQGAKGYTF. In DNA, the CDR3 is TGTGCCAGTAGTGATCCGGGACAGGGGGCGAAGGGCTACACCTTC.